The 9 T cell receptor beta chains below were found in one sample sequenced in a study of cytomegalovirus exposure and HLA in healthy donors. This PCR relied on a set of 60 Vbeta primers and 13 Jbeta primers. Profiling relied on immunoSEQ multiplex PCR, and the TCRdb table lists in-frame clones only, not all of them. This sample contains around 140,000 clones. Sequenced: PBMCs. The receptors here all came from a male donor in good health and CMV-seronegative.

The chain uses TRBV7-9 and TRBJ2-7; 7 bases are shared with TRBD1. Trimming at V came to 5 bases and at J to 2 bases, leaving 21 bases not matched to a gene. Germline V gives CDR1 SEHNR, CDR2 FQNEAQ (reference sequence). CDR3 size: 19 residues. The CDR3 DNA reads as TGTGCCAGCAGCCCTACAGGGGCCGAGAGTGGGATAAGGACCTACGAGCAGTACTTC. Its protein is CASSPTGAESGIRTYEQYF.

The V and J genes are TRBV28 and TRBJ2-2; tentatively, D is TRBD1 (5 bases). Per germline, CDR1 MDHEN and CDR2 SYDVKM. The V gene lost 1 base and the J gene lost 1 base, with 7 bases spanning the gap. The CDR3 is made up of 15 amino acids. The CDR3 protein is CASSLSGQNTGELFF. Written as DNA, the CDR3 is TGTGCCAGCAGTTTATCAGGACAGAACACCGGGGAGCTGTTTTTT. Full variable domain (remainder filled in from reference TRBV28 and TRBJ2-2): DVKVTQSSRYLVKRTGEKVFLECVQDMDHENMFWYRQDPGLGLRLIYFSYDVKMKEKGDIPEGYSVSREKKERFSLILESASTNQTSMYLCASSLSGQNTGELFFGEGSRLTVL.

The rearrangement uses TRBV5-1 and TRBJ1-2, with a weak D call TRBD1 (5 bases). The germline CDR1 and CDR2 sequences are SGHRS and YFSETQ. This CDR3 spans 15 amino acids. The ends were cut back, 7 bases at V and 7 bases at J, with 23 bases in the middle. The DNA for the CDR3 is TGCGCCAGCGGAGGAAGTGGGGGGAAAGGAGCTGGCTACACCTTC. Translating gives CASGGSGGKGAGYTF.

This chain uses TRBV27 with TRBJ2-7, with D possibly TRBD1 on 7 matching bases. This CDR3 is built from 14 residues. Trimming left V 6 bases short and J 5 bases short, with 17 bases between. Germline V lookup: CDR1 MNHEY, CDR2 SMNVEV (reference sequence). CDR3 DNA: TGTGCCAGCAGACCGACACAGGGGAGGAACGAGCAGTACTTC. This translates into CASRPTQGRNEQYF.

The CDR3 loop reads CASSELGQGPENYGYTF. The CDR3 nucleotides read TGTGCCAGCAGTGAATTAGGACAGGGGCCAGAAAACTATGGCTACACCTTC. This chain joins TRBV25-1 and TRBJ1-2; 9 bases are shared with TRBD1. The CDR3 covers 17 residues. Germline values: CDR1 MGHDK, CDR2 SYGVNS. Unmatched junction bases numbered 8, after V lost 1 base and J lost 2 bases.

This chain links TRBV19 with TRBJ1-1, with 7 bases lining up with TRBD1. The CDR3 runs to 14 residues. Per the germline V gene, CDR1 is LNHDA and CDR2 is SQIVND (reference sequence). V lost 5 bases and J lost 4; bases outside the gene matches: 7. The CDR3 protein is CASSPRQGGTEAFF. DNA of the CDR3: TGTGCCAGTAGTCCACGACAGGGCGGCACTGAAGCTTTCTTT.

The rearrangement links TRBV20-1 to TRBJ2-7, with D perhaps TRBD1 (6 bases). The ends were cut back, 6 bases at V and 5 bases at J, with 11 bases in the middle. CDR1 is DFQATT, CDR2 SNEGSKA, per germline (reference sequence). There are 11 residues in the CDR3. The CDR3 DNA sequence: TGCAGTGCCCGGACAGTTAACGAGCAGTACTTC. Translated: CSARTVNEQYF.

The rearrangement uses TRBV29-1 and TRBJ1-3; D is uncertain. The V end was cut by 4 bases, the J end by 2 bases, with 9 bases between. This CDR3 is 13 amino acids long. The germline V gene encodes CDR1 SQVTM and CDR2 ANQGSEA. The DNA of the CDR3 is TGCAGCGTTGTTGAGTACGCTGGAAACACCATATATTTT. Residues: CSVVEYAGNTIYF.

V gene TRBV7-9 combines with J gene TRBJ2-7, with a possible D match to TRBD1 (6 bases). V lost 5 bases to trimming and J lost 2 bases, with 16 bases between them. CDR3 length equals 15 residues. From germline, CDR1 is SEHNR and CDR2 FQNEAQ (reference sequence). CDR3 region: CASSQQGGFPYEQYF. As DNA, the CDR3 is TGTGCCAGCAGCCAGCAAGGGGGATTCCCCTACGAGCAGTACTTC.